A single sample gave rise to the 23 T cell receptor beta chains below, sequenced in a study of T cells in localized non-small cell lung cancer. Profiled with immunoSEQ multiplex PCR; TCRdb holds only in-frame clones, not every one. The repertoire has about 33,000 clones, roughly 92% of them found once; the top ten carry approximately 6.5%. The material was peripheral blood, obtained before any cancer treatment. The source of these receptors is a female donor older than 55 with stage I lung adenocarcinoma.

This clone was counted between two and nine times. The CDR3 coding sequence is TGTGCCAGCAGTCCCGGCGGCTCAGATACGCAGTATTTT. Residues: CASSPGGSDTQYF. The chain links TRBV7-2 to TRBJ2-3, with D hard to call. This CDR3 has 13 amino acids. Looked up from germline, CDR1 is SGHTA and CDR2 is FQGNSA. Trimming removed 6 bases at V and 4 bases at J, with 11 bases between.

This chain links TRBV21-1 with TRBJ1-1. TRBV21-1 is assigned pseudogene status. The CDR3 runs 16 residues. CDR3 nucleotides: TGTGCCAGCAGCAAAGAAAGGGACTATACGAACACTGAAGCTTTCTTT. Its translation: CASSKERDYTNTEAFF.

The chain recombines TRBV19 with TRBJ2-7; TRBD1 might be the D (6 bases). Germline CDR1 LNHDA, CDR2 SQIVND (reference sequence). This CDR3 is 15 amino acids long. Trimming left V 7 bases short and J 2 bases short, with 18 bases between. The CDR3 region is CASNGRTVDPYEQYF. Here the CDR3 DNA reads TGTGCCAGTAACGGGCGGACAGTCGACCCCTACGAGCAGTACTTC.

The chain combines TRBV19 with TRBJ2-3; no clear D. Trimming shortened V by 0 bases and J by 1 base, and 5 bases separated the two germline ends. From germline, CDR1 is LNHDA and CDR2 SQIVND (reference sequence). The CDR3 totals 14 residues. The CDR3 nucleotides read TGTGCCAGTAGTATAGATGGGCGCACAGATACGCAGTATTTT. This codes for CASSIDGRTDTQYF.

The gene calls are TRBV6-6 and TRBJ2-5; 8 positions match TRBD1. Germline V lookup: CDR1 MNHNY, CDR2 SVGAGI (reference sequence). This CDR3 has 14 residues. J lost 4 bases, V lost 7 bases, and 8 bases had no gene match. The DNA for the CDR3 is TGTGCCAGCATGAGGACAGGGACTGGAGAGACCCAGTACTTC. Translation: CASMRTGTGETQYF.

The chain employs TRBV7-9 and TRBJ1-5; D call uncertain. Per germline, CDR1 SEHNR and CDR2 FQNEAQ (reference sequence). This CDR3 spans 17 amino acids. Trimming cost V 0 bases and J 6 bases, with 18 bases left between them. CDR3 DNA: TGTGCCAGCAGCTTAGCGCTCGAGTTGGGGTCGGGTCAGCCCCAGCATTTT. Residues: CASSLALELGSGQPQHF.

The rearrangement links TRBV28 to TRBJ2-3, with 10 bases that match TRBD1. Trimming cost V 5 bases and J 3 bases; bases outside gene matches: 8. Germline V gives CDR1 MDHEN, CDR2 SYDVKM. CDR3 length: 16 residues. DNA of the CDR3: TGTGCCAGCAGTACCCCCCGGGACAGGGGAACAGATACGCAGTATTTT. It encodes CASSTPRDRGTDTQYF.

CDR3: CASSLRQDNEKLFF. CDR3 DNA sequence: TGTGCCAGCAGCCTCAGACAGGATAATGAAAAACTGTTTTTT. V gene TRBV7-9 combines with J gene TRBJ1-4, with D maybe TRBD1 (6 bases). Germline V CDR1 and CDR2: SEHNR, FQNEAQ (reference sequence). This CDR3 has 14 amino acids. The V gene lost 5 bases and the J gene lost 4 bases, with 11 bases spanning the gap.

The chain uses TRBV6-1 and TRBJ2-3; possibly TRBD1 or TRBD2 for D (5 bases each). Trimming removed 7 bases from V and 2 bases from J, with 16 bases in between. This CDR3 is 15 amino acids long. CDR1 and CDR2 from the germline V gene are MNHNS and SASEGT. CDR3 sequence (DNA): TGTGCCAGCACCCCATGGGGGACCAACACAGATACGCAGTATTTT. Amino acid sequence: CASTPWGTNTDTQYF.

The CDR3 sequence is CASSIKQSSTDTQYF. In DNA form, the CDR3 reads TGTGCCAGTAGTATAAAACAGTCTAGCACAGATACGCAGTATTTT. This sequence joins TRBV19 and TRBJ2-3; D is ambiguous. Germline lookup yields CDR1 LNHDA and CDR2 SQIVND (reference sequence). CDR3 size: 15 residues. Trimming stripped 2 bases from V and 0 bases from J, with 9 bases between. The full variable domain, in which reference TRBV19 and TRBJ2-3 provide the parts outside the CDR3, is DGGITQSPKYLFRKEGQNVTLSCEQNLNHDAMYWYRQDPGQGLRLIYYSQIVNDFQKGDIAEGYSVSREKKESFPLTVTSAQKNPTAFYLCASSIKQSSTDTQYFGPGTRLTVL.

The V and J genes are TRBV6-4 and TRBJ1-2; TRBD1 aligns across 7 bases. This CDR3 has 13 amino acids. Germline CDR1 MRHNA, CDR2 SNTAGT. Trimming cost V 5 bases and J 2 bases; bases outside gene matches: 2. The CDR3 loop is CASSSTGNYGYTF. The CDR3 DNA reads TGTGCCAGCAGTTCGACAGGGAACTATGGCTACACCTTC.

The CDR3 DNA follows: TGTGCAAGTCGCCGACCAGTCCTTAAGGGGGGAAATCAGCCCCAGCATTTT. Translated: CASRRPVLKGGNQPQHF. This chain links TRBV12-2 with TRBJ1-5. TRBV12-2 is labeled a pseudogene. The CDR3 spans 17 residues.

The chain combines TRBV5-5 with TRBJ1-1; D is undetermined. V shed 4 bases and J shed 7 bases, with 20 bases lying between them. Germline V gives CDR1 SGHKS, CDR2 YYEKEE (reference sequence). This CDR3 region has 15 residues. The CDR3: CASSPGLGPFFEAFF. The CDR3 region has the DNA TGTGCCAGCAGCCCGGGTCTCGGGCCCTTTTTTGAAGCTTTCTTT. The full variable domain, rest sourced from reference TRBV5-5 and TRBJ1-1, is DAGVTQSPTHLIKTRGQQVTLRCSPISGHKSVSWYQQVLGQGPQFIFQYYEKEERGRGNFPDRFSARQFPNYSSELNVNALLLGDSALYLCASSPGLGPFFEAFFGQGTRLTVV.

The CDR3 reads CASSVGGGQPQHF. The CDR3 nucleotides are TGTGCCAGCAGCGTGGGGGGGGGTCAGCCCCAGCATTTT. The chain couples TRBV5-6 to TRBJ1-5, with a possible D match to TRBD1 (5 bases). The germline gives CDR1 SGHDT, CDR2 YYEEEE. The V gene lost 4 bases and the J gene lost 6 bases, with 11 bases spanning the gap. The CDR3 is 13 amino acids.

The chain uses TRBV5-1 and TRBJ1-4; no clear D. V was trimmed by 0 bases and J by 7 bases, leaving 7 bases between them. Germline V gives CDR1 SGHRS, CDR2 YFSETQ. The CDR3 totals 13 residues. The CDR3 reads CASSLDLGEKLFF. The CDR3 DNA is TGCGCCAGCAGCTTGGATCTGGGTGAAAAACTGTTTTTT.

Note on this clone: Distinct nucleotide sequences in the sample also encode this CDR3. V usage is TRBV5-1 and J usage is TRBJ1-4, with 8 bases lining up with TRBD1. The CDR3 runs to 15 residues. Germline V gives CDR1 SGHRS, CDR2 YFSETQ. V lost 4 bases, J lost 7 bases, and 9 bases stayed unmatched. CDR3: CASSLPTGGAEKLFF. CDR3 nucleotides: TGCGCCAGCAGCCTTCCAACAGGGGGGGCTGAAAAACTGTTTTTT.

This sequence joins TRBV4-1 and TRBJ2-3, with 10 bases identical to TRBD2. Germline V gene lookup returns CDR1 MGHRA and CDR2 YSYEKL. J gave up 6 bases and V 4 bases, and 7 bases lay outside the gene matches. The CDR3 is 15 residues long. The CDR3: CASSRLAGESDTQYF. The DNA of the CDR3 is TGCGCCAGCAGCCGTCTAGCGGGGGAGTCCGATACGCAGTATTTT.

The chain carries TRBV16 and TRBJ1-4; D is unclear. The CDR3 has 16 amino acids. V was clipped by 0 bases and J by 3 bases, with 11 bases between them. CDR1 and CDR2 from the germline V gene are KGHSY and FQNENV. This CDR3 reads CASSQSRRVSNEKLFF. CDR3 nucleotide sequence: TGTGCCAGCAGCCAATCTAGGAGAGTTTCTAATGAAAAACTGTTTTTT.

The rearrangement uses TRBV5-8 and TRBJ2-3; 10 nucleotides line up with TRBD2. Per the germline V gene, CDR1 is SGHTS and CDR2 is YDEGEE. This CDR3 contains 17 residues. V was clipped by 5 bases and J by 0 bases; unmatched bases: 9. The CDR3, as DNA: TGTGCCAGCAGGTCCTTCGCAGCGGGGGGGAGCACAGATACGCAGTATTTT. Its protein product is CASRSFAAGGSTDTQYF.

The chain has TRBV5-1 and TRBJ2-7, with 8 bases that match TRBD2. Trimming took 4 bases from V and 9 from J; bases not matched to a gene: 12. CDR1 is SGHRS, CDR2 YFSETQ, per germline. This CDR3 contains 14 residues. The DNA of the CDR3 is TGCGCCAGCAGCCCAGTCGTCGGGGGGGATTGGCAGTACGTC. This translates into CASSPVVGGDWQYV.

This sequence joins TRBV19 and TRBJ1-5, with D unclear. The CDR3 totals 13 residues. V was shortened by 6 bases and J by 4 bases, with 10 bases between the two germline ends. Germline-derived CDR1 and CDR2 are LNHDA and SQIVND (reference sequence). The CDR3 is CASRNSQNQPQHF. In nucleotides, the CDR3 is TGTGCCAGTAGAAACAGTCAGAATCAGCCCCAGCATTTT. Full variable domain (rest looked up from reference TRBV19 and TRBJ1-5): DGGITQSPKYLFRKEGQNVTLSCEQNLNHDAMYWYRQDPGQGLRLIYYSQIVNDFQKGDIAEGYSVSREKKESFPLTVTSAQKNPTAFYLCASRNSQNQPQHFGDGTRLSIL.

The V and J genes are TRBV10-1 and TRBJ1-2, with D possibly matching TRBD1 (6 bases). The germline CDR1 and CDR2 sequences are WNHNN and SYGVQD (reference sequence). The CDR3 has 17 residues. V lost 6 bases, J lost 8 bases, and 28 bases lay in between. The CDR3 loop reads CASRVRGPPFCPIGYTF. The CDR3 nucleotides read TGCGCCAGCAGGGTCAGGGGCCCACCTTTTTGCCCTATAGGCTACACCTTC.

This sequence joins TRBV5-6 and TRBJ1-4, with 8 bases lining up with TRBD1. Germline CDR1 and CDR2: SGHDT and YYEEEE. After removal of 4 bases from V and 5 bases from J, the junction contained 13 bases not matched to a gene. The CDR3 runs to 17 residues. Here the CDR3 reads CASSPGTGYLRNEKLFF. The CDR3 DNA is TGTGCCAGCAGCCCCGGGACAGGCTATCTACGGAATGAAAAACTGTTTTTT.